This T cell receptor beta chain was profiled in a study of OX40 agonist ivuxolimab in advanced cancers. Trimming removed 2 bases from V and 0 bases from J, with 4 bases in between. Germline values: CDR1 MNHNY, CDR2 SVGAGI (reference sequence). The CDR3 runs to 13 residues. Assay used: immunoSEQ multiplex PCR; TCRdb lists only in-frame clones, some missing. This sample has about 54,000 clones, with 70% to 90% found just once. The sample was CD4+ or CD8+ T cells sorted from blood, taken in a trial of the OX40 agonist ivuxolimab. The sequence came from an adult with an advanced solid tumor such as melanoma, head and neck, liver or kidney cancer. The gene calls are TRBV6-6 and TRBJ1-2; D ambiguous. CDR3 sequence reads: CASSYGANYGYTF. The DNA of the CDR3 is TGTGCCAGCAGTTACGGAGCTAACTATGGCTACACCTTC.